This T cell receptor (beta chain) was retrieved from a study of cytomegalovirus exposure and HLA in healthy donors. Study observations and caveats: The investigators catalogued 150 to 200 TCR beta chains as cytomegalovirus-associated. According to a subsequent analysis, TCR clusters from the first cohort were inclined to appear together in the 120 or so validation repertoires.

The data were produced by immunoSEQ multiplex PCR, yet TCRdb's version contains in-frame clones alone and is incomplete. Of roughly 58,000 clones listed, 75% to 95% are singletons. Regarding this clone: Its antigen is still unknown.

Per the germline V gene, CDR1 is KGHSH and CDR2 is LQKENI. V shed 2 bases and J shed 4 bases, with 8 bases lying between them. This CDR3 is 14 amino acids long. V usage is TRBV18 and J usage is TRBJ2-2; D is ambiguous. The clonotype was recovered from a man in his late teens or twenties in good health and CMV-seronegative. The source material was PBMCs. CDR3 residues: CASSPTKSTGELFF. CDR3 nucleotides: TGTGCCAGCTCACCAACAAAGTCCACCGGGGAGCTGTTTTTT.